This T cell receptor (beta chain) was found in a study of OX40 agonist ivuxolimab in advanced cancers. The CDR3 has 14 residues. V was shortened by 0 bases and J by 5 bases, with 10 bases between the two germline ends. The germline V gene encodes CDR1 ENHRY and CDR2 SYGVKD. Clones were read by immunoSEQ multiplex PCR, and TCRdb kept only the in-frame ones, dropping some. The sample has fewer than 20,000 clones; 80% to 85% are singletons. The gene calls are TRBV10-3 and TRBJ2-5; D uncertain. Here the sequenced sample was CD4+ or CD8+ T cells sorted from blood, taken in a trial of the OX40 agonist ivuxolimab. This clonotype was obtained from an adult with an advanced solid tumor such as melanoma, head and neck, liver or kidney cancer. The CDR3 is CAISESTWVETQYF. Here the CDR3 DNA reads TGTGCCATCAGTGAGTCGACGTGGGTTGAGACCCAGTACTTC.